The clone carrying this T cell receptor (beta chain) was counted between two and nine times. Its specificity is not known. The library tagged each cDNA molecule with unique molecular identifiers. As handled by the study authors: Samples held a median of roughly 100,000 TCRs, range roughly 20,000–700,000. A single record per CDR3 protein comes from TCRdb applying MiXCR to the RACE reads. The V and J calls were determined by TCRdb, not by the authors. The top ten hold approximately 4.6% of the sample, which has tens of thousands of distinct CDR3 sequences, approximately 11% seen once. The data were taken from a study of human T cells and chemical hapten exposure. Time point indicated: patch test 1, 2 weeks after DPC sensitization. Treatment reported: therapeutic diphenylcyclopropenone sensitization with weekly scalp DPC. The donor pool consisted of alopecia patients aged 18 to 70 years, considered suitable for DPC.

There are 14 residues in the CDR3. V lost 0 bases and J lost 11, with 13 bases in between. The germline V gene has CDR1 LGHNT and CDR2 FRNRAP. Study-level results: Against controls, expanded TCRs gave rise to significantly more large CDR3 similarity clusters.

V gene TRBV12-5 combines with J gene TRBJ1-4; D not resolved. The TCR comes from a woman in her forties or fifties with alopecia areata. Some clones in this sample may be carry-over from other donors' samples. Source: whole blood, taken in connection with sensitization to the hapten diphenylcyclopropenone (DPC). In DNA form, the CDR3 reads TGTGCTAGTGGTTTGGTACCCTTGAACCCGAAACTGTTTTTT. Protein sequence: CASGLVPLNPKLFF. Drawing the rest from reference TRBV12-5 and TRBJ1-4, the complete variable domain is DARVTQTPRHKVTEMGQEVTMRCQPILGHNTVFWYRQTMMQGLELLAYFRNRAPLDDSGMPKDRFSAEMPDATLATLKIQPSEPRDSAVYFCASGLVPLNPKLFFGSGTQLSVL.